This T cell receptor beta chain was sequenced for a study of OX40 agonist ivuxolimab in advanced cancers. Points from the study as a whole: Expanded peripheral T cells had an undetermined antigen specificity.

Details on this clone: What it binds is unknown.

Only in-frame clones appear in the TCRdb table, and some are missing; sequencing was by immunoSEQ multiplex PCR. The sample holds about 26,000 clones, around four fifths seen once. Sequencing was performed on CD4+ or CD8+ T cells sorted from blood, taken in a trial of the OX40 agonist ivuxolimab. This TCR was sampled from an adult with an advanced solid tumor such as melanoma, head and neck, liver or kidney cancer.

CDR3 nucleotide sequence: TGTGCCACCAGACAGGGGGAGATCACTGAAGCTTTCTTT. Its protein is CATRQGEITEAFF. The chain employs TRBV6-6 and TRBJ1-1; 9 nucleotides line up with TRBD1. The germline V gene encodes CDR1 MNHNY and CDR2 SVGAGI (reference sequence). The CDR3 contains 13 residues. J gave up 4 bases and V 10 bases, and 7 bases lay outside the gene matches.